These T cell receptor beta chains were read from a single sample in a study of CD4+ T cells in melanoma. The method was immunoSEQ multiplex PCR; TCRdb's version includes in-frame clones alone and lacks a portion of them. Seen here are 20,000 or so clones, about 84% observed once, and the top ten hold under 5.5%. The sample taken for sequencing was cells from a culture (not recorded whether cultured in vitro). The receptor source for this set is a human donor with melanoma. Both conserved end residues are part of each CDR3. The D gene is left open where the match is weak. Size values are once, few and many counts, or a class for expanded clones, and some rows have none.

CDR3 length	clone size	V gene	D gene	J gene	CDR3 protein	CDR3 DNA
18	once	TRBV11-2	-	TRBJ2-5	CASSLRGSFPRYQETQYF	TGTGCCAGCAGCTTAAGGGGTTCTTTCCCTCGGTACCAAGAGACCCAGTACTTC
13	-	TRBV30	-	TRBJ1-5	CAWSVAGGQPQHF	TGTGCCTGGAGTGTAGCGGGAGGTCAGCCCCAGCATTTT
14	-	TRBV5-8	-	TRBJ1-2	CASSFPGGNYGYTF	TGTGCCAGCAGCTTCCCCGGAGGCAACTATGGCTACACCTTC
13	-	TRBV6-5	-	TRBJ2-7	CASNRQGGHEQYF	TGTGCCAGCAATCGACAGGGAGGGCACGAGCAGTACTTC
14	once	TRBV5-1	TRBD1	TRBJ2-7	CASSLEGQPYEQYF	TGCGCCAGCAGCTTGGAGGGACAGCCCTACGAGCAGTACTTC
14	-	TRBV6-5	-	TRBJ1-1	CASSWGTSNTEAFF	TGTGCCAGCAGTTGGGGAACGTCGAACACTGAAGCTTTCTTT
14	-	TRBV2	-	TRBJ1-1	CASREGFRDTEAFF	TGTGCCAGCAGAGAGGGCTTCAGAGACACTGAAGCTTTCTTT
18	-	TRBV14	TRBD1	TRBJ1-5	CASSQVETGFRGNQPQHF	TGTGCCAGCAGCCAAGTCGAGACAGGGTTTCGAGGCAATCAGCCCCAGCATTTT
14	-	TRBV14	-	TRBJ2-1	CASSQGGHGAEQFF	TGTGCCAGCAGCCAGGGGGGGCACGGGGCCGAGCAGTTCTTC
16	-	TRBV14	-	TRBJ2-7	CASSQVRGLPSYEQYF	TGTGCCAGCAGCCAAGTCCGGGGCCTCCCCTCCTACGAGCAGTACTTC
16	-	TRBV11-2	-	TRBJ1-1	CASSLEFGAKNTEAFF	TGTGCCAGCAGCTTAGAATTTGGGGCCAAGAACACTGAAGCTTTCTTT
12	-	TRBV7-9	-	TRBJ1-2	CASSPQGLGYTF	TGTGCCAGCAGCCCACAGGGTTTGGGCTACACCTTC
16	-	TRBV5-1	TRBD2	TRBJ2-1	CASSRGGTSGFNEQFF	TGCGCCAGCAGCCGGGGCGGGACTAGCGGGTTCAATGAGCAGTTCTTC
17	once	TRBV5-6	TRBD1	TRBJ1-1	CASSLGGDRVVGTEAFF	TGTGCCAGCAGCTTGGGTGGGGACAGGGTGGTTGGCACTGAAGCTTTCTTT
15	once	TRBV10-3	-	TRBJ2-7	CAISEQTMRAYEQYF	TGTGCCATCAGCGAACAGACAATGAGGGCCTACGAGCAGTACTTC
13	-	TRBV7-9	-	TRBJ2-3	CASSLVSTDTQYF	TGTGCCAGCAGCTTAGTAAGCACAGATACGCAGTATTTT
13	-	TRBV30	-	TRBJ1-1	CAWSVGGHTEAFF	TGTGCCTGGAGTGTTGGGGGCCACACTGAAGCTTTCTTT
13	-	TRBV11-2	-	TRBJ1-1	CASSLDRGTEAFF	TGTGCCAGCAGCTTAGACAGGGGCACTGAAGCTTTCTTT
16	-	TRBV5-1	-	TRBJ2-1	CASSLYVGGASNEQFF	TGCGCCAGCAGCTTGTACGTCGGGGGAGCTTCCAATGAGCAGTTCTTC
13	-	TRBV7-3	-	TRBJ2-1	CASSLSTHNEQFF	TGTGCCAGCAGCTTAAGTACGCACAATGAGCAGTTCTTC
14	-	TRBV5-4	-	TRBJ1-1	CASSWWGRPAEAFF	TGTGCCAGCAGCTGGTGGGGCAGACCTGCTGAAGCTTTCTTT
16	-	TRBV29-1	TRBD1	TRBJ1-2	CSVEVTWGGQGGGYTF	TGCAGCGTTGAAGTTACATGGGGGGGACAGGGAGGTGGCTACACCTTC